This TCR beta chain is drawn from a study of blood T cell repertoires in COVID-19 (dated by TCRdb to 2020 to 2022). Study-wide context: The collaborator samples originated in the United States, Italy and Spain and spanned the acute and convalescent phases of COVID-19. The material from the prospective study consisted of cDNA or gDNA derived from T cells, B-cell-depleted T cells, or PBMCs. Subjects who had been exposed to COVID-19, were actively infected with it, or had recovered from it provided the deeply sampled blood TCRbeta repertoires that made up the dataset. A freely available public database, intended as a resource for researchers studying the immune response to SARS-CoV-2, is where the repertoires were released. Samples were obtained from the ongoing ImmuneRACE study (first 160 participants) and from some 1,300 subjects provided by 6 global collaborators. Nearly every sample came with metadata listing a de-identified subject ID, COVID-19 status, age in years and sex. HLA class I and class II types, where available, came from metadata supplied by the sample provider rather than from assay-based typing.

The CDR1 and CDR2 encoded by the germline V gene are SQVTM and ANQGSEA. The germline ends are 3 bases apart after V is trimmed by 8 bases and J by 0 bases. The CDR3 goes from the cysteine to the phenylalanine over 10 residues. Only the CDR3 region is kept as DNA, spanning 30 bases read in frame from base 1. Broader findings and caveats from the paper: The amount of clinical and demographic metadata varied by source and participant and was provided uncurated.

The immunoSEQ Assay, a bias-controlled multiplex PCR, was used to amplify TCRbeta CDR3 regions from genomic DNA. The original pipeline was this. The number of nucleated cells in each sample was estimated by amplification of reference gene primers within the assay. Sequence reads were collapsed and filtered to measure the absolute abundance of every unique TCRbeta CDR3 rearrangement. For each sample, productive Simpson clonality was calculated by taking the square root of Simpson's diversity index across productive rearrangements. In TCRdb, the immuneACCESS table is reduced to in-frame sequences with V and J assigned. These tables do not hold every clone; where another copy was compared, an unresolved V gene accounts for under half, and the others remain unexplained. Clone size and the V and J calls come from that table; the DNA yielded D and trimming. The sample table records some 300,000 clones; 80% to 90% of these occur just once. Of the sample, about an eighth is held by the ten largest clones.

Points on this clone: Which antigen it targets is not known. No qualities accompany the bases; no much larger clone lies one base away.

In Seattle, one collaborating source enrolled patients while the infection was active and tracked those patients longitudinally over the course of disease. Each collaborating institution followed its own protocols to collect whole blood in K2EDTA tubes. Collaborator samples were shipped for TCRbeta analysis as frozen whole blood, isolated PBMCs, or DNA extracted from either sample type. The receptor was isolated from a woman aged 70-85 years with COVID-19, enrolled during active disease. What was sequenced was peripheral blood. The chain is made from TRBV29-1 and TRBJ2-3, with the D gene not clear enough to name. The CDR3 here reads CSTSTDTQYF. The bases read TGCAGCACTAGCACAGATACGCAGTATTTT.